Each of the 9 T cell receptor beta chains below was sequenced from the same sample in a study of graft-versus-host responses after intestinal transplantation. These receptors' targets are unknown. Libraries were prepared by immunoSEQ multiplex PCR; TCRdb keeps only in-frame clonotypes and omits some of them. The repertoire holds over 55,000 clones, with approximately 80% as singletons. The source was unstimulated CD4+ T cells sorted from spleen or lymph node cells, collected before transplant. The receptors were gathered from a human donor who was the organ donor for an intestinal transplant.

The chain has TRBV28 and TRBJ2-3, with 7 bases that match TRBD2. CDR1 MDHEN and CDR2 SYDVKM come from the germline V gene. The trim removed 3 bases at V and 6 bases at J, leaving 6 bases unmatched. CDR3 length: 14 residues. DNA for the CDR3: TGTGCCAGCAGTTTGCTAGCGGACAAGGATACGCAGTATTTT. Translated, it gives CASSLLADKDTQYF.

This chain links TRBV29-1 with TRBJ2-5; 14 nucleotides line up with TRBD2. This CDR3 contains 16 residues. In germline, CDR1 is SQVTM, CDR2 ANQGSEA. With 6 bases clipped from V and 5 bases from J, the junction kept 11 bases outside the gene matches. The CDR3 bases are TGCAGCGTCCGACTAGCGGGGGGGCTGGGTCAGGAGACCCAGTACTTC. This encodes CSVRLAGGLGQETQYF. Full variable domain (outside the CDR3, taken from reference TRBV29-1 and TRBJ2-5): SAVISQKPSRDICQRGTSLTIQCQVDSQVTMMFWYRQQPGQSLTLIATANQGSEATYESGFVIDKFPISRPNLTFSTLTVSNMSPEDSSIYLCSVRLAGGLGQETQYFGPGTRLLVL.

The chain couples TRBV5-1 to TRBJ2-1, with TRBD2 identical over 11 bases. The CDR3 loop spans 15 amino acids. From germline, CDR1 is SGHRS and CDR2 YFSETQ. With V trimmed by 3 bases and J by 6 bases, 5 bases remained unmatched. The CDR3: CASSSGLAGPNEQFF. CDR3 DNA: TGCGCCAGCAGCTCCGGACTAGCGGGTCCCAATGAGCAGTTCTTC.

V usage is TRBV19 and J usage is TRBJ1-2, with a possible D match to TRBD1 (5 bases). The CDR3 is made up of 16 amino acids. Germline V lookup: CDR1 LNHDA, CDR2 SQIVND (reference sequence). Trimming stripped 5 bases from V and 4 bases from J, with 20 bases between. This chain's CDR3 is CASSQGERLGSYGYTF. CDR3 DNA: TGTGCCAGTAGTCAAGGGGAACGGTTGGGTTCCTATGGCTACACCTTC.

V usage is TRBV28 and J usage is TRBJ1-4; a weak D match, TRBD1 (6 bases). The CDR3 loop spans 14 amino acids. V was cut by 3 bases and J by 8 bases, with 13 bases left in between. Germline CDR1 MDHEN, CDR2 SYDVKM. CDR3 in DNA: TGTGCCAGCAGTTTTATGGGGGCCGGAGAAAAACTGTTTTTT. It is translated as CASSFMGAGEKLFF.

J is TRBJ1-1 and V is TRBV5-1; 8 bases fit TRBD1. Germline V lookup: CDR1 SGHRS, CDR2 YFSETQ. The CDR3 spans 13 residues. Trimming cost V 2 bases and J 3 bases; bases outside gene matches: 0. Here the CDR3 reads CASSLQGDTEAFF. CDR3 coding DNA: TGCGCCAGCAGCTTACAGGGGGACACTGAAGCTTTCTTT. The variable domain in full, completed from reference TRBV5-1 and TRBJ1-1, reads KAGVTQTPRYLIKTRGQQVTLSCSPISGHRSVSWYQQTPGQGLQFLFEYFSETQRNKGNFPGRFSGRQFSNSRSEMNVSTLELGDSALYLCASSLQGDTEAFFGQGTRLTVV.

V is TRBV11-3 and J is TRBJ2-3, with D perhaps TRBD2 (6 bases). Germline assignment: CDR1 SGHNT and CDR2 YENEEA. The V and J ends lost 5 bases and 0 bases respectively, with 6 bases between them. The length of the CDR3 is 13 residues. CDR3 amino acids: CASSLASTDTQYF. The CDR3 nucleotides read TGTGCCAGCAGCCTAGCGAGCACAGATACGCAGTATTTT.

This clone was recorded once. This rearrangement joins TRBV9 to TRBJ1-2, with no clear D. Trimming stripped 4 bases from V and 8 bases from J, with 12 bases between. The germline V gene encodes CDR1 SGDLS and CDR2 YYNGEE. The CDR3 covers 12 residues. The CDR3 DNA is TGTGCCAGCAGCCCAGGCCAGATGGGCTACACCTTC. It yields the protein CASSPGQMGYTF.

This clone was observed a handful of times. The V call is TRBV5-1, the J call TRBJ2-7; 7 bases agree with TRBD1. Germline V gene data show CDR1 as SGHRS and CDR2 as YFSETQ. The CDR3 consists of 15 residues. V shed 0 bases, J shed 3 bases, and the junction held 6 bases outside the gene matches. This CDR3 reads CASSLEGAPGYEQYV. In nucleotides, the CDR3 is TGCGCCAGCAGCTTGGAGGGGGCCCCAGGCTACGAGCAGTACGTC.